What follows are 7 T cell receptor beta chains derived from one specimen sequenced in a study of memory CD4+ T cells and cytomegalovirus serostatus. Clones were read by immunoSEQ multiplex PCR, and TCRdb kept only the in-frame ones, dropping some. The table has some 73,000 clones, roughly 78% seen once; the top ten hold just over 2.5%. The sort gate was single viable CD3+CD4+CD8-CD45RO+ cells for memory CD4+ T cells. Source material: memory CD4+ T cells from blood. The receptor source for this set is an adult in good health and CMV-seropositive.

The V gene is TRBV11-3, the J gene TRBJ1-4; D ambiguous. The V gene's germline CDR1 is SGHNT and CDR2 YENEEA. The CDR3 sequence is 13 residues long. V lost 5 bases and J lost 7, with 11 bases in between. The CDR3: CASSHPGSEKLFF. CDR3 in DNA: TGTGCCAGCAGCCACCCGGGAAGTGAAAAACTGTTTTTT. The full variable domain, rest sourced from reference TRBV11-3 and TRBJ1-4, is EAGVVQSPRYKIIEKKQPVAFWCNPISGHNTLYWYLQNLGQGPELLIRYENEEAVDDSQLPKDRFSAERLKGVDSTLKIQPAELGDSAVYLCASSHPGSEKLFFGSGTQLSVL.

This rearrangement joins TRBV10-3 to TRBJ2-7; D ambiguous. The CDR3 is made up of 13 amino acids. The germline V and J ends were trimmed by 3 bases and 5 bases, with 11 bases remaining between them. The V gene's germline CDR1 is ENHRY and CDR2 SYGVKD. The CDR3 loop is CAISDPNTDEQYF. CDR3 DNA: TGTGCCATCAGTGATCCAAACACGGACGAGCAGTACTTC.

This rearrangement joins TRBV10-1 to TRBJ1-2; the D gene is possibly TRBD1 (6 bases). Germline CDR1 WNHNN, CDR2 SYGVQD (reference sequence). The CDR3 is 13 amino acids. The germline V and J ends were trimmed by 6 bases and 4 bases, with 12 bases remaining between them. CDR3 DNA sequence: TGCGCCAGCAGCCCCGGGGGCGGCTATGGCTACACCTTC. Translated, it gives CASSPGGGYGYTF.

J is TRBJ2-1 and V is TRBV7-9; weak D call: TRBD2 (6 bases). The CDR3 is 14 residues long. Trimming took off 3 bases at V and 8 bases at J, with 14 bases between the two ends. Germline loops: CDR1 SEHNR, CDR2 FQNEAQ (reference sequence). The CDR3 here is CASSFLTSFDEQFF. CDR3 sequence (DNA): TGTGCCAGCAGCTTCCTGACTAGTTTCGATGAGCAGTTCTTC. Full variable domain (rest looked up from reference TRBV7-9 and TRBJ2-1): DTGVSQNPRHKITKRGQNVTFRCDPISEHNRLYWYRQTLGQGPEFLTYFQNEAQLEKSRLLSDRFSAERPKGSFSTLEIQRTEQGDSAMYLCASSFLTSFDEQFFGPGTRLTVL.

This clone was observed a single time. The J gene is TRBJ2-2, the V gene TRBV5-4; 12 nucleotides match TRBD2. V lost 4 bases and J lost 3; bases outside the gene matches: 7. This CDR3 is built from 17 residues. Germline V CDR1 and CDR2: SGHNT, YYREEE (reference sequence). The DNA of the CDR3 is TGTGCCAGCAGCCCGTTCAGACTAGCGGGAGACACCGGGGAGCTGTTTTTT. Translation gives CASSPFRLAGDTGELFF.

This clone was seen a few times. The gene calls are TRBV7-2 and TRBJ1-2; TRBD1 aligns across 8 bases. The CDR3 contains 14 residues. With V trimmed by 5 bases and J by 10 bases, 12 bases remained unmatched. The V gene's germline CDR1 is SGHTA and CDR2 FQGNSA. CDR3 DNA: TGTGCCAGCAGCCCTATGGACAGGGAGATTGACTACACCTTC. Protein sequence: CASSPMDREIDYTF.

This chain connects TRBV23-1 to TRBJ2-7; D is unresolved. TRBV23-1 is an open reading frame whose function is uncertain. The germline V and J ends were trimmed by 3 bases and 2 bases, with 11 bases remaining between them. The CDR3 is made up of 14 amino acids. CDR3 nucleotides: TGCGCCAGCAGTCACCAGCGCCGCACCTACGAGCAGTACGTC. It encodes CASSHQRRTYEQYV.